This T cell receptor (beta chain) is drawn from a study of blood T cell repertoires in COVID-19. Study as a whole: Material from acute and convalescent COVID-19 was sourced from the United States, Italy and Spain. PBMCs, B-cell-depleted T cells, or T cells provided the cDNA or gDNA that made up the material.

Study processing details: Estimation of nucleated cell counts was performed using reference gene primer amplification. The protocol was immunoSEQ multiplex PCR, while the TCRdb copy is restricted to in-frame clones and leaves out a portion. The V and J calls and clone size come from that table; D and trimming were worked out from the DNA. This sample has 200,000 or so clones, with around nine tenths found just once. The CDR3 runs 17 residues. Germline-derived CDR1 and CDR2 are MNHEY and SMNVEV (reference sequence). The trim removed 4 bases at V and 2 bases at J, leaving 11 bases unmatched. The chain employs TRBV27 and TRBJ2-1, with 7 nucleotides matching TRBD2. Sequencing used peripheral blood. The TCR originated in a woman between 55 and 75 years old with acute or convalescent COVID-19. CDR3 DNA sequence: TGTGCCAGCAGTTCCGCGGAATTAGCGGGCACCTACAATGAGCAGTTCTTC. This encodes CASSSAELAGTYNEQFF.